This is a list of T cell receptor beta chains from one sample in a study of shared clonotypes between healthy human individuals. Libraries were prepared by immunoSEQ multiplex PCR; TCRdb keeps only in-frame clonotypes and omits some of them. The sample contains about 490,000 clones, 76% of which appear only once. Source material: PBMCs. These receptor sequences come from a woman between 35 and 50 years old in good health. Some clones in this sample may be carry-over from other donors' samples. The CDR3 runs from the conserved cysteine through the conserved F or W. D genes are given only for firm matches. Clone sizes are given selectively: once, few, many, or a class where the clone is expanded.

>15|TRBV19|-|-|TRBJ2-2
TGTGCCAGTAGTATGTGGGCAACCAACACCGGGGAGCTGTTTTTT
CASSMWATNTGELFF
>14|TRBV2|-|-|TRBJ2-1
TGTGCCAGCAGCCTAACACAGGCATACAATGAGCAGTTCTTC
CASSLTQAYNEQFF
>13|TRBV5-1|-|-|TRBJ2-5
TGCGCCAGCAGCTTTTCGGCGGTGGAGACCCAGTACTTC
CASSFSAVETQYF
>14|TRBV28|few|TRBD1|TRBJ1-1
TGTGCCAGCACCTCTAGGACAGGGCATAATGAAGCTTTCTTT
CASTSRTGHNEAFF
>12|TRBV28|-|-|TRBJ1-2
TGTGCCAGCAGTCTCCGTACCTATGGCTACACCTTC
CASSLRTYGYTF
>15|TRBV5-1|-|TRBD2|TRBJ2-1
TGCGCCAGCAGCAAGACCGGGACTAGTGAGAATGAGCAGTTCTTC
CASSKTGTSENEQFF
>15|TRBV9|-|TRBD2|TRBJ2-4
TGTGCCAGCAGCGTAGAGGGGACTAGTCAAAACATTCAGTACTTC
CASSVEGTSQNIQYF
>14|TRBV7-7|-|-|TRBJ1-5
TGTGCCAGCAGCTTAGGATGGAAAAATCGGCCCCAGCATTTT
CASSLGWKNRPQHF
>12|TRBV11-2|-|-|TRBJ2-1
TGTGCCAGCAGCTTAACCAACCAGAGGCAGTTCTTC
CASSLTNQRQFF
>14|TRBV2|-|TRBD1|TRBJ1-2
TGTGCCAGCAGGCCCAGGACAGGGGATACCGGCTACACCTTC
CASRPRTGDTGYTF
>14|TRBV28|once|-|TRBJ2-7
TGTGCCAGCAGTTTAGGTCAGATAATCTACGAGCAGTACTTC
CASSLGQIIYEQYF
>15|TRBV19|-|-|TRBJ2-7
TGTGCCAGTAGTATAGATTATGGGACACGCTACGAGCAGTACTTC
CASSIDYGTRYEQYF
>15|TRBV7-6|few|-|TRBJ2-5
TGTGCAGCGCCCCAATGCGCAGGATGTGAAGAGACCCAGTACTTC
CAAPQCAGCEETQYF
>18|TRBV5-6|-|-|TRBJ1-4
TGTGCCAGCAGCTTGGGCGTTATAGGACGGGGGACTAATGAAAAACTGTTTTTT
CASSLGVIGRGTNEKLFF
>14|TRBV7-8|-|TRBD1|TRBJ1-2
TGTGCCAGCAGCCTAGGACAGGGGATTAGTGGCTACACCTTC
CASSLGQGISGYTF
>16|TRBV7-9|-|-|TRBJ2-1
TGTGCCAGCAGCCCTCAGAGGGGCAGCTCCTACAATGAGCAGTTCTTC
CASSPQRGSSYNEQFF
>14|TRBV30|-|-|TRBJ2-3
TGTGCCTGGAGTGGTTATCGTCTCACAGATACGCAGTATTTT
CAWSGYRLTDTQYF
>13|TRBV7-7|-|TRBD1|TRBJ2-5
TGTGCCAGCAGCCTCGACAGGGAGGAGACCCAGTACTTC
CASSLDREETQYF
>14|TRBV6-1|-|-|TRBJ1-1
TGTGCCAGCATAAACCCAAACAGGAACACTGAAGCTTTCTTT
CASINPNRNTEAFF
>16|TRBV18|-|TRBD1|TRBJ1-5
TGTGCCAGCTCACCACAACAGGGGGTAAACAATCAGCCCCAGCATTTT
CASSPQQGVNNQPQHF
>14|TRBV5-1|once|TRBD1|TRBJ1-1
TGCGCCAGCAGCTCGGGACAGGGTCACACTGAAGCTTTCTTT
CASSSGQGHTEAFF
>11|TRBV27|-|-|TRBJ2-1
TGTGCCAGCAGTCAGGGGTATGAGCAGTTCTTC
CASSQGYEQFF
>17|TRBV10-3|-|-|TRBJ1-2
TGTGCCATCAGTGAGGTTATATCGAGGGGCAAGTTTATTGGCTACACCTTC
CAISEVISRGKFIGYTF
>12|TRBV29-1|once|-|TRBJ2-7
TGCAGCGTAAACTTGAAGGACTACGAGCAGTACTTC
CSVNLKDYEQYF
>14|TRBV10-2|-|TRBD1|TRBJ1-5
TGCGCCAGCAAAGGGACAGATGGAGATCAGCCCCAGCATTTT
CASKGTDGDQPQHF
>14|TRBV28|-|-|TRBJ2-7
TGTGCCAGCAGTTTAAGGCAGGGCTCCTACGAGCAGTACTTC
CASSLRQGSYEQYF
>19|TRBV21-1|-|-|TRBJ2-5
TGTGCCAGCAGCAAACGCCGGCTAGCGAGAACCAAACACTCTTGGACCCAGTACTTC
CASSKRRLARTKHSWTQYF
>18|TRBV10-2|-|TRBD1|TRBJ2-6
TGCGCCAGCAGATCGGGACAGGGGTCTTTGGTTGGGTCCAACGTCCTGACTTTC
CASRSGQGSLVGSNVLTF
>15|TRBV28|-|TRBD2|TRBJ2-7
TGTGCCAGCAGTTCACCGACTAGCGGGAGGTACGAGCAGTACTTC
CASSSPTSGRYEQYF
>17|TRBV5-6|-|-|TRBJ1-2
TGTGCCAGCAGCTTTCGGGGGGGCGCAGTCCAGGTCCATGGCTACACCTTC
CASSFRGGAVQVHGYTF
>16|TRBV7-9|-|TRBD1|TRBJ2-1
TGTGCCAGCAGCCCGTGGACAGGGGGCGATCACAATGAGCAGTTCTTC
CASSPWTGGDHNEQFF
>18|TRBV15|-|TRBD1|TRBJ2-1
TGTGCCACCAGCAGAGCTCCCGGGACAGGGGGTTCCTACAATGAGCAGTTCTTC
CATSRAPGTGGSYNEQFF
>15|TRBV5-1|many|-|TRBJ2-6
TGCGCCAGCAGCTTGGGTGGGACTGGGGCCAACGTCCTGACTTTC
CASSLGGTGANVLTF
>15|TRBV2|-|-|TRBJ1-3
TGTGCCAGCAGTGAAGTCCCAGGGGTAGGGAACACCATATATTTT
CASSEVPGVGNTIYF
>15|TRBV19|once|TRBD1|TRBJ2-7
TGTGCCAGTAGTCCGAGGGACAGGGGGACCTACGAGCAGTACTTC
CASSPRDRGTYEQYF
>13|TRBV11-2|-|-|TRBJ2-3
TGTGCCAGCAGCTTCAGTCCCGCAGATACGCAGTATTTT
CASSFSPADTQYF
>14|TRBV4-3|-|-|TRBJ1-2
TGCGCCAGCAGCCAACTCACGGGCGACTATGGCTACACCTTC
CASSQLTGDYGYTF
>18|TRBV28|few|-|TRBJ1-3
TGTGCCAGCAGTCCTATATGGCGGTGGGCAGACTCTGGAAACACCATATATTTT
CASSPIWRWADSGNTIYF
>13|TRBV30|-|-|TRBJ1-1
TGTGCCTGGAGTAAGTTCGGGGGCACTGAAGCTTTCTTT
CAWSKFGGTEAFF
>20|TRBV18|-|TRBD2|TRBJ2-2
TGTGCCAGCTCACCACGGGGAGCGGGATCGAGTGGGGCGAACACCGGGGAGCTGTTTTTT
CASSPRGAGSSGANTGELFF
>15|TRBV29-1|-|TRBD1|TRBJ1-1
TGCAGCGTCCTTGGACAGGGGGCGCTGGGCACTGAAGCTTTCTTT
CSVLGQGALGTEAFF
>12|TRBV2|-|TRBD1|TRBJ2-7
TGTGCCAGCAGAACACAGGGGGCCGAGCAGTACTTC
CASRTQGAEQYF
>12|TRBV15|-|TRBD2|TRBJ2-1
TGTGCCACCCGGGAGGCAAACAATGAGCAGTTCTTC
CATREANNEQFF
>16|TRBV10-2|-|TRBD2|TRBJ2-1
TGCGCCAGCAGCGGACTAGCGGGACCTGGGGCCAATGAGCAGTTCTTC
CASSGLAGPGANEQFF
>18|TRBV5-1|-|TRBD2|TRBJ2-3
TGCGCCAGCAGCCCCCAAAGCGGGAGGGCCAAGAGCACAGATACGCAGTATTTT
CASSPQSGRAKSTDTQYF
>13|TRBV28|-|-|TRBJ2-2
TGTGCCAGCAGACCCCCAAGTGCCGGGGAGCTGTTTTTT
CASRPPSAGELFF
>14|TRBV10-1|few|-|TRBJ2-7
TGCGCCAGCAGCACCCCGGCATTAGACTACGAGCAGTACTTC
CASSTPALDYEQYF
>15|TRBV5-4|-|-|TRBJ2-7
TGTGCCAGCAGCGGTGGGGTCTTGAGCTCCTACGAGCAGTACTTC
CASSGGVLSSYEQYF
>13|TRBV9|-|-|TRBJ2-1
TGTGCCAGCAGCCTCGCAGGGAGCGATGAGCAGTTCTTC
CASSLAGSDEQFF
>12|TRBV14|-|-|TRBJ2-3
TGTGCCAGCGGGTCCGTTCCAGATACGCAGTATTTT
CASGSVPDTQYF
>14|TRBV11-3|few|-|TRBJ1-1
TGTGCCAGCAGCTTAGATCCTACGAACACTGAAGCTTTCTTT
CASSLDPTNTEAFF
>15|TRBV15|-|-|TRBJ2-5
TGTGCCACCAGCAGAGATCCGGAGGGGCTAAAGACCCAGTACTTC
CATSRDPEGLKTQYF
>13|TRBV30|few|-|TRBJ1-4
TGTGCCTGGAGCCGGGACTCCAATGAAAAACTGTTTTTT
CAWSRDSNEKLFF
>13|TRBV7-3|-|-|TRBJ1-1
TGTGCCAGCAGCCCACAAGTGAACACTGAAGCTTTCTTT
CASSPQVNTEAFF
>13|TRBV2|-|-|TRBJ2-5
TGTGCCAGCAGTAGAATCGGGAAGGAGACCCAGTACTTC
CASSRIGKETQYF
>16|TRBV18|-|TRBD2|TRBJ2-3
TGTGCCAGCTCATGGGGGACTAGCGGGAGCACAGATACGCAGTATTTT
CASSWGTSGSTDTQYF
>13|TRBV7-2|few|-|TRBJ2-2
TGTGCCAGCAGCTTAGGTTCGGGCGGGGAGCTGTTTTTT
CASSLGSGGELFF
>16|TRBV18|-|TRBD2|TRBJ2-7
TGTGCCAGCTCACCACCGACTAGCGGGCCCTACTACGAGCAGTACTTC
CASSPPTSGPYYEQYF